This T cell receptor beta chain was identified during a study of human T cells and chemical hapten exposure listed by TCRdb under 2021. Context from the whole study: For sensitization, 2% DPC in acetone was applied to a 2 cm by 2 cm area of upper inner arm skin. Patients additionally received weekly therapeutic DPC doses to the scalp throughout the roughly 23-week study period. Patch tests used Finn chambers with 0.01% DPC on the upper back, scored after 6 days by International Contact Dermatitis Research Group standards. The mostly female patient cohort included alopecia areata with under or over 50% scalp involvement, alopecia totalis and alopecia universalis. Libraries were combined into a pool for sequencing, and differences in TCR yield between samples came mainly from small differences in library volumes within the pool. Peripheral blood TCR repertoire changes were tracked in vivo in alopecia patients during primary and secondary sensitization to the hapten diphenylcyclopropenone (DPC). Blood samples were taken from patients before sensitization (week 0) and then at 2, 6 and about 24 weeks after DPC sensitization. For TCR sequencing, blood came from about 29 alopecia patients at anywhere from one to four time points (pre-sensitization, 2, 6 and 24 weeks). Overall results and qualifications from the work: Expanded TCRs formed significantly more large CDR3 similarity clusters than pre-sensitization or healthy control sets, consistent with antigen-driven responses. The number of TCRs above 1 in 1000 frequency did not change with DPC sensitization; there was no evidence of global repertoire structure alterations. Repeated subsampling changed both the strength of the expansion versus patch-test correlation and the threshold at which that correlation became significant. Alopecia, a presumed autoimmune disease, was present in all patients, so the immune response of the patients might differ from that of healthy individuals. The number of PT1 expanded TCRs positively correlated with patch test score, significant at thresholds 8, 16 and 32 but not 4.

This clonotype was detected only a few times. Its recognized antigen is unknown. Base-call qualities are not available, and no considerably larger clone is one nucleotide away. Library construction relied on RACE. Sequencing used a NextSeq 500. Library preparation attached unique molecular identifiers to individual cDNA molecules for quantitative, reproducible TCR counting. Both TCR alpha and TCR beta chains were sequenced from each blood RNA sample. Under the source paper's analysis protocol: Samples had a median of 95,638 TCRs, with a range from roughly 23,224 to 700,000. The Decombinator software suite was used to annotate the V, J and CDR3 of the TCR reads. To make PS versus PT1 abundance plots, every sample was subsampled to the same number of TCRs (28,000). Expanded TCRs were defined as absent before sensitization and observed at least eight times at the 2-week time point. TCRdb reprocessed the public reads (quality trimming at Q25 with fastp, clone calling with MiXCR) and kept in-frame beta chains. Here each entry gathers all rows of one CDR3 protein and keeps the most common genes and DNA. The V and J calls and clone size come from TCRdb's table, not from the authors' own analysis. This sample gives 340,000 or so distinct CDR3 sequences in total; around 7% of them show up just once. The ten top clones hold 8.4% of the sample.

The sample's time point, from its label and the paper: patch test 1, 2 weeks after DPC sensitization. Per the publication, the treatment or condition label means: therapeutic diphenylcyclopropenone sensitization with weekly scalp DPC. At each patch-test visit, blood was drawn before the patch test was applied. Eligible patients were aged 18 to 70, diagnosed with alopecia, deemed suitable for DPC therapy, and excluded if pregnant. Total RNA was extracted from unfractionated whole blood collected in Tempus Blood RNA tubes. The CDR1 and CDR2 encoded by the germline V gene are MNHNS and SASEGT. The CDR3 runs 11 residues from the cysteine to the phenylalanine. Only the CDR3 portion is preserved as DNA: 33 bases, with reading frame beginning at the first base. Ends trimmed: V by 8 bases, J by 7 bases; bases unmatched to a gene: 2.

The source of this sequence is a woman aged 18-30 years with alopecia areata. Some clones in this sample may be carry-over from other donors' samples. The sequencing used whole blood, collected in connection with sensitization to the hapten diphenylcyclopropenone (DPC). The chain links TRBV6-1 with TRBJ2-1; 7 middle bases align to TRBD2. The CDR3: CASWGGNEQFF. The nucleotides read TGTGCCAGCTGGGGGGGGAATGAGCAGTTCTTC.